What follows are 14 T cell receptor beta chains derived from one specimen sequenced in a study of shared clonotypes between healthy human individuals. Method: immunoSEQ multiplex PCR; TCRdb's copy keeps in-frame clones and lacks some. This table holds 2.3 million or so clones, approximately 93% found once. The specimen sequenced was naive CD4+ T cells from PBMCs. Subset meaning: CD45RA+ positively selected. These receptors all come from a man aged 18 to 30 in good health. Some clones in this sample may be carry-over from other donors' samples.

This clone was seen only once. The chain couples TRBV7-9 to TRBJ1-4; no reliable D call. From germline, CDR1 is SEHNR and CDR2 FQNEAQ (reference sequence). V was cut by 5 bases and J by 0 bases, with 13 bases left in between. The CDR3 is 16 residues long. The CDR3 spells CASSIPGVTTNEKLFF. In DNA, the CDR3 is TGTGCCAGCAGCATACCCGGAGTGACAACTAATGAAAAACTGTTTTTT.

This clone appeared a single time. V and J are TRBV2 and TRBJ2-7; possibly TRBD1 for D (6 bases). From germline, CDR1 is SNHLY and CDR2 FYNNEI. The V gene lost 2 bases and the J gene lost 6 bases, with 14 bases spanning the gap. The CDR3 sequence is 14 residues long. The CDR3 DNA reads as TGTGCCAGCAGTGAAACAGGGTTGGTAGGCGAGCAGTACTTC. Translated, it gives CASSETGLVGEQYF.

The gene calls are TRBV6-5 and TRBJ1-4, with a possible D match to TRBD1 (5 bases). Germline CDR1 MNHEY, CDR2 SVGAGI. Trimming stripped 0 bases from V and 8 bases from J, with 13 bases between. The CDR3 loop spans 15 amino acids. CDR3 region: CASSYSKGAGEKLFF. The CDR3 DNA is TGTGCCAGCAGTTACTCGAAAGGGGCTGGGGAAAAACTGTTTTTT.

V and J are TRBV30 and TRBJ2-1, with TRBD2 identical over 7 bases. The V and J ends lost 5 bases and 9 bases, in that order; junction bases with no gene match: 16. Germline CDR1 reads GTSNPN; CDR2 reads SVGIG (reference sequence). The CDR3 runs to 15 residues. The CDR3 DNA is TGTGCCTGGCCATTGACTAGCAGAGGAAAGGGTGAGCAGTTCTTC. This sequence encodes CAWPLTSRGKGEQFF.

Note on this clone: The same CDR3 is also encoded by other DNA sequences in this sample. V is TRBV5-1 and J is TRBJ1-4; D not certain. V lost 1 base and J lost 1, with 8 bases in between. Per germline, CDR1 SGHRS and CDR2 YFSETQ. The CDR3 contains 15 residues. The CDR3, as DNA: TGCGCCAGCAGCTTGATCCCGGGAACTAATGAAAAACTGTTTTTT. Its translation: CASSLIPGTNEKLFF.

The CDR3 bases are TGTGCCAGCAGTCGTGGGACTCCTCCCGGCGATACGCAGTATTTT. The encoded protein is CASSRGTPPGDTQYF. The V call is TRBV6-5, the J call TRBJ2-3; D might be TRBD2 (6 bases). The germline V and J ends were trimmed by 5 bases and 6 bases, with 18 bases remaining between them. This CDR3 has 15 residues. CDR1 is MNHEY, CDR2 SVGAGI, per germline.

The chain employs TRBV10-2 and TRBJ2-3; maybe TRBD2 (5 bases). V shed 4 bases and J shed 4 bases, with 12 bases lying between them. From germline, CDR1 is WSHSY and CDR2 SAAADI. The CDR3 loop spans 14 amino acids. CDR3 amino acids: CASSAGREADTQYF. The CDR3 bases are TGCGCCAGCAGTGCGGGAAGGGAAGCAGATACGCAGTATTTT.

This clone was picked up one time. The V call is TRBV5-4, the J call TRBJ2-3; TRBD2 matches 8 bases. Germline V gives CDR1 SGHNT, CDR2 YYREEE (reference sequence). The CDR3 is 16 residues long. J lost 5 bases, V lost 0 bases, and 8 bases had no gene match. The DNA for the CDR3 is TGTGCCAGCAGCTTGGTAATAGCGGGACTGCGAGATACGCAGTATTTT. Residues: CASSLVIAGLRDTQYF.

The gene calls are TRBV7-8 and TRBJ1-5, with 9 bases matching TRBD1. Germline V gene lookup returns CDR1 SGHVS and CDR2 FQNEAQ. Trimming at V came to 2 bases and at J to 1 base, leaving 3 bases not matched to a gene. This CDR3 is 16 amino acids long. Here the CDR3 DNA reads TGTGCCAGCAGCTTAAGGGACAGGGAAAGCAATCAGCCCCAGCATTTT. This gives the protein CASSLRDRESNQPQHF. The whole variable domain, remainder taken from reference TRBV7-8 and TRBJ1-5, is GAGVSQSPRYKVAKRGQDVALRCDPISGHVSLFWYQQALGQGPEFLTYFQNEAQLDKSGLPSDRFFAERPEGSVSTLKIQRTQQEDSAVYLCASSLRDRESNQPQHFGDGTRLSIL.

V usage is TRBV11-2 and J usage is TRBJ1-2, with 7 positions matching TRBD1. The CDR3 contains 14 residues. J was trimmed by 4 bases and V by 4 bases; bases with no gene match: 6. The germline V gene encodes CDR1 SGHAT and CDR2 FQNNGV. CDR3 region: CASSSTGALYGYTF. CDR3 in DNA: TGTGCCAGCAGCTCAACAGGGGCCCTCTATGGCTACACCTTC.

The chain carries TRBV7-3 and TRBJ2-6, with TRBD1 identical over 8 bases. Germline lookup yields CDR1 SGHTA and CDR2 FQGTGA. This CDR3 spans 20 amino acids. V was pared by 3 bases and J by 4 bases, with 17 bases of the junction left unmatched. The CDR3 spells CASSLGQGAKGGTGANVLTF. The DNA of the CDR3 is TGTGCCAGCAGCTTGGGCCAGGGGGCAAAAGGGGGCACCGGGGCCAACGTCCTGACTTTC.

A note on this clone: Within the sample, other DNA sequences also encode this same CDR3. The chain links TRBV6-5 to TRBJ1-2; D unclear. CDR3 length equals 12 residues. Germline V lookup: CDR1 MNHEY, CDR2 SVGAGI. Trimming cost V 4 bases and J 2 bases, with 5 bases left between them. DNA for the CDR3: TGTGCCAGCAGTTCGGGGAACTATGGCTACACCTTC. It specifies CASSSGNYGYTF.

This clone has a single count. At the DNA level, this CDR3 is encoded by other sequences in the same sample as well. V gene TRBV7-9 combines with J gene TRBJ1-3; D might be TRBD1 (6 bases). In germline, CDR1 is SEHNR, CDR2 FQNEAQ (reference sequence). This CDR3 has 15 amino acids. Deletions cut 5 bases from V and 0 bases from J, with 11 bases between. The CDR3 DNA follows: TGTGCCAGCAGCCTGACAGGACCCTCTGGAAACACCATATATTTT. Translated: CASSLTGPSGNTIYF.

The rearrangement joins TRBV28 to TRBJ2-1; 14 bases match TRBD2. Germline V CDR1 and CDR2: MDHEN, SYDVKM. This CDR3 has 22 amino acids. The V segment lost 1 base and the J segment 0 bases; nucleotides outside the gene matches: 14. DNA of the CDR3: TGTGCCAGCAGTTTATACGCTCGGCGGGGACTAGCGGGGGTGAGCTCCTACAATGAGCAGTTCTTC. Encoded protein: CASSLYARRGLAGVSSYNEQFF. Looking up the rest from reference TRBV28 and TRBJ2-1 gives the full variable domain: DVKVTQSSRYLVKRTGEKVFLECVQDMDHENMFWYRQDPGLGLRLIYFSYDVKMKEKGDIPEGYSVSREKKERFSLILESASTNQTSMYLCASSLYARRGLAGVSSYNEQFFGPGTRLTVL.